These 26 T cell receptor beta chains share one sample of origin, sequenced in a study of T cells in Graves' hyperthyroidism and ophthalmopathy. TCR beta CDR3 region amplification was performed from RNA transcripts. HTBI primers were the set used in a first-round RT-PCR of the TCR CDR3. Via MiXCR, TCRdb re-called the multiplex PCR reads, giving one row per CDR3 protein. The data show 450,000 to 600,000 distinct CDR3 sequences, 15% to 20% seen once. The sequenced sample was blood. The origin of the receptors is a middle-aged man with Graves' ophthalmopathy.

This clonotype came up many times. The chain links TRBV7-8 to TRBJ2-1; D is perhaps TRBD1 (9 bases). This CDR3 spans 15 amino acids. Trimming cost V 4 bases and J 8 bases, with 18 bases left between them. Per the germline V gene, CDR1 is SGHVS and CDR2 is FQNEAQ. The CDR3: CASSSGTGTSHEQFF. As DNA, the CDR3 is TGTGCCAGCAGCTCCGGGACAGGGACTAGTCATGAGCAGTTCTTC.

There are a few counts of this clonotype. The chain carries TRBV18 and TRBJ1-3; D gene ambiguous. CDR1 is KGHSH and CDR2 is LQKENI in the germline V gene. This CDR3 is built from 17 residues. V lost 2 bases and J lost 0, with 14 bases in between. The DNA for the CDR3 is TGTGCCAGCTCACCATTGGCGGAGCGAACCTCTGGAAACACCATATATTTT. It encodes CASSPLAERTSGNTIYF.

The chain is built from TRBV5-4 and TRBJ2-3; a possible D gene is TRBD1 (6 bases). The CDR3 extends over 15 amino acids. Germline V CDR1 and CDR2: SGHNT, YYREEE (reference sequence). Trimming shortened V by 0 bases and J by 8 bases, and 16 bases separated the two germline ends. CDR3 bases: TGTGCCAGCAGCTTGGTGGGGGCAGTCCCGGGTACGCAGTATTTT. Protein product: CASSLVGAVPGTQYF. Combining the CDR3 with reference TRBV5-4 and TRBJ2-3 gives the whole variable domain ETGVTQSPTHLIKTRGQQVTLRCSSQSGHNTVSWYQQALGQGPQFIFQYYREEENGRGNFPPRFSGLQFPNYSSELNVNALELDDSALYLCASSLVGAVPGTQYFGPGTRLTVL.

This clonotype was counted many times. The chain is built from TRBV7-2 and TRBJ1-2; D is uncertain. With 5 bases removed from V and 8 bases from J, the gap between germline ends came to 18 bases. The germline V gene encodes CDR1 SGHTA and CDR2 FQGNSA. The CDR3 has 14 amino acids. The CDR3 spells CASSRPHRSGGYTF. CDR3 nucleotide sequence: TGTGCCAGCAGCCGTCCGCACCGTTCAGGAGGCTACACCTTC.

The chain combines TRBV2 with TRBJ2-5, with 9 bases aligning to TRBD2. The germline gives CDR1 SNHLY, CDR2 FYNNEI. The CDR3 runs 14 residues. The junction had 2 bases not matched to a gene; V was cut back by 1 base and J by 5 bases. The DNA for the CDR3 is TGTGCCAGCAGTGAAGGGGGGACTAGCGAGACCCAGTACTTC. Amino acids: CASSEGGTSETQYF.

This clonotype has only a few counts. The chain is built from TRBV3-1 and TRBJ2-5; D ambiguous. Trimming removed 2 bases from V and 5 bases from J, with 18 bases in between. CDR1 and CDR2 from the germline V gene are LGHDT and YNNKEL (reference sequence). The CDR3 sequence is 16 residues long. CDR3 nucleotides: TGTGCCAGCAGCCAAAGAGGCGCCCGGCTCGGGGAGACCCAGTACTTC. This sequence encodes CASSQRGARLGETQYF.

This clonotype was counted many times. The J gene is TRBJ1-3, the V gene TRBV28, with D possibly TRBD1 on 6 matching bases. Looked up from germline, CDR1 is MDHEN and CDR2 is SYDVKM. The CDR3 consists of 18 residues. Trimming took 6 bases from V and 0 from J, leaving 21 bases between them. For the CDR3, the DNA is TGTGCCAGCAGCCGACATGGACAGACGGGGAGCTCTGGAAACACCATATATTTT. Translating gives CASSRHGQTGSSGNTIYF.

At least ten counts were recorded for this clonotype. The genes are TRBV6-1 and TRBJ2-5; D might be TRBD2 (5 bases). Germline CDR1 MNHNS, CDR2 SASEGT. Trimming removed 0 bases at V and 2 bases at J, with 13 bases between. The CDR3 is made up of 16 amino acids. CDR3 sequence: CASSEASPRRQETQYF. The CDR3 DNA reads as TGTGCCAGCAGTGAAGCGTCCCCCAGGAGGCAAGAGACCCAGTACTTC.

V and J are TRBV5-1 and TRBJ2-3; D is undetermined. V was pared by 7 bases and J by 1 base, with 19 bases between. The CDR3 totals 16 residues. Germline assignment: CDR1 SGHRS and CDR2 YFSETQ. CDR3 DNA sequence: TGCGCCAGCGGTTCGGGCTGGAGTTGGGGCACAGATACGCAGTATTTT. Its protein is CASGSGWSWGTDTQYF.

Note on this clonotype: A clone one base away is much larger, so this may be a read error. This chain connects TRBV12-3 or TRBV12-4 to TRBJ2-7; D gene ambiguous. The CDR3 is 15 residues long. Between the trimmed V and J ends, which lost 5 bases and 2 bases, there was a span of 16 bases. CDR3 region: CASSRVNGPAYEQYF. The CDR3 DNA reads as TGTGCCAGCAGTCGGGTTAACGGTCCCGCCTACGAGCAGTACTTC.

This clonotype turned up a few times. The V call is TRBV15, the J call TRBJ2-1; the D gene is possibly TRBD1 (6 bases). Germline CDR1 reads LNHNV; CDR2 reads YYDKDF (reference sequence). The CDR3 is 14 residues long. Deletions cut 3 bases from V and 8 bases from J, with 14 bases between. The CDR3, as DNA: TGTGCCACCAGCAGTTCCGGGACATCATATGAGCAGTTCTTC. Amino acid sequence: CATSSSGTSYEQFF.

Points on this clonotype: A read error may explain this, as a much larger clone is one base away. The rearrangement uses TRBV2 and TRBJ2-7; D perhaps matches TRBD2 (6 bases). CDR1 SNHLY and CDR2 FYNNEI come from the germline V gene. The CDR3 contains 13 residues. In nucleotides, the CDR3 is TGTGCCGGCAGTCGAGCGGGCGATTACGAGCAGTACTTC. It encodes CAGSRAGDYEQYF.

The rearrangement uses TRBV6-1 and TRBJ2-7, with D unclear. CDR3 length equals 16 residues. The V gene lost 5 bases and the J gene lost 0 bases, with 17 bases spanning the gap. CDR1 and CDR2 from the germline V gene are MNHNS and SASEGT. The CDR3 nucleotides are TGTGCCAGCAGTCCCACCGGGTCCCCGGGCTCCTACGAGCAGTACTTC. Residues: CASSPTGSPGSYEQYF.

The chain uses TRBV18 and TRBJ1-1, with 7 bases aligning to TRBD1. The CDR3 has 17 residues. J lost 1 base, V lost 3 bases, and 11 bases had no gene match. Germline lookup yields CDR1 KGHSH and CDR2 LQKENI. CDR3: CASSPFGTELKNTEAFF. Here the CDR3 DNA reads TGTGCCAGCTCACCTTTCGGGACAGAGCTGAAGAACACTGAAGCTTTCTTT.

CDR3 region: CASSEGREAGSEAFF. As DNA, the CDR3 is TGTGCCAGCAGTGAGGGTCGGGAGGCTGGCTCTGAAGCTTTCTTT. This rearrangement joins TRBV6-4 to TRBJ1-1; D remains ambiguous. The V end was cut by 3 bases, the J end by 6 bases, with 17 bases between. The germline gives CDR1 MRHNA, CDR2 SNTAGT. CDR3 length: 15 residues.

The chain employs TRBV28 and TRBJ2-2; D call uncertain. This CDR3 contains 13 residues. The germline V and J ends were trimmed by 7 bases and 2 bases, with 8 bases remaining between them. Germline V gives CDR1 MDHEN, CDR2 SYDVKM. This chain's CDR3 is CASNLLNTGELFF. In DNA, the CDR3 is TGTGCCAGCAACCTACTAAACACCGGGGAGCTGTTTTTT.

This clonotype has a handful of counts. This chain links TRBV27 with TRBJ2-3; 15 positions match TRBD2. The CDR3 covers 17 residues. V lost 0 bases, J lost 4 bases, and 2 bases stayed unmatched. Germline V gene sequence: CDR1 MNHEY, CDR2 SMNVEV (reference sequence). CDR3 DNA sequence: TGTGCCAGCAGTTTATCCTGGACTAGCGGGAGGGCAGATACGCAGTATTTT. Encoded protein: CASSLSWTSGRADTQYF.

The V call is TRBV7-2, the J call TRBJ2-3; 8 bases are a match to TRBD2. The CDR3 totals 17 residues. The V segment lost 5 bases and the J segment 4 bases; nucleotides outside the gene matches: 14. CDR1 and CDR2 (germline): SGHTA, FQGNSA. The CDR3 spells CASSNLPGGGGPDTQYF. CDR3 sequence (DNA): TGTGCCAGCAGCAACCTCCCGGGGGGGGGAGGACCAGATACGCAGTATTTT.

This clonotype was observed a few times. Being one base from a much bigger clone, this may be a read error. The chain combines TRBV28 with TRBJ2-7, with D perhaps matching TRBD2 (6 bases). CDR1 MDHEN and CDR2 SYDVKM come from the germline V gene. Trimming left V 3 bases short and J 4 bases short, with 16 bases between. The CDR3 is made up of 15 amino acids. Written as DNA, the CDR3 is TGTGCCAGCAGTTTTTTCACCCGACGGGGGTACGAGCAGTACTTC. Amino acids: CASSFFTRRGYEQYF.

The chain recombines TRBV25-1 with TRBJ1-2; D is perhaps TRBD1 (5 bases). This CDR3 has 14 residues. The V end lost 6 bases, the J end lost 1 base, and 12 bases lay between the germline ends. Germline CDR1 and CDR2: MGHDK and SYGVNS. This CDR3 is CASRGGGVNYGYTF. CDR3 bases: TGTGCCAGCAGGGGGGGAGGGGTTAACTATGGCTACACCTTC.

The V and J genes are TRBV11-2 and TRBJ2-7; tentative D call: TRBD1 (6 bases). The last part of the DNA fits TRBJ2-1 better; the J call may be wrong. The CDR3 is 19 residues long. CDR1 SGHAT and CDR2 FQNNGV come from the germline V gene. CDR3 amino acids: CASSARVVRRGSSSYEQFF. Written as DNA, the CDR3 is TGTGCCAGCAGCGCCCGGGTGGTACGTAGGGGGTCTTCTTCCTACGAGCAGTTCTTC.

This sequence joins TRBV2 and TRBJ2-7; perhaps TRBD2 as D (6 bases). Germline CDR1 SNHLY, CDR2 FYNNEI. V was pared by 7 bases and J by 4 bases, with 14 bases between. This CDR3 has 13 amino acids. The CDR3 DNA follows: TGTGCCAGCAACCGGGACTTCAGTTACGAGCAGTACTTC. It is translated as CASNRDFSYEQYF.

This clonotype was recorded at least ten times. The chain recombines TRBV5-1 with TRBJ2-1; 12 nucleotides match TRBD2. Unmatched junction bases numbered 5, after V lost 3 bases and J lost 1 base. This CDR3 has 17 amino acids. In germline, CDR1 is SGHRS, CDR2 YFSETQ. CDR3 residues: CASSSRTSGNSYNEQFF. The CDR3 nucleotides are TGCGCCAGCAGCTCCAGGACTAGCGGGAATTCCTACAATGAGCAGTTCTTC. Looking up the rest from reference TRBV5-1 and TRBJ2-1 gives the full variable domain: KAGVTQTPRYLIKTRGQQVTLSCSPISGHRSVSWYQQTPGQGLQFLFEYFSETQRNKGNFPGRFSGRQFSNSRSEMNVSTLELGDSALYLCASSSRTSGNSYNEQFFGPGTRLTVL.

This clonotype was observed many times. J is TRBJ1-5 and V is TRBV2; a possible D gene is TRBD1 (5 bases). V was clipped by 1 base and J by 4 bases, with 17 bases between them. There are 17 residues in the CDR3. Per the germline V gene, CDR1 is SNHLY and CDR2 is FYNNEI. CDR3 bases: TGTGCCAGCAGTGAAGTATTGGGGGGTTGGGGAAATCAGCCCCAGCATTTT. Encoded protein: CASSEVLGGWGNQPQHF. Full variable domain (remainder filled in from reference TRBV2 and TRBJ1-5): EPEVTQTPSHQVTQMGQEVILRCVPISNHLYFYWYRQILGQKVEFLVSFYNNEISEKSEIFDDQFSVERPDGSNFTLKIRSTKLEDSAMYFCASSEVLGGWGNQPQHFGDGTRLSIL.

This rearrangement joins TRBV5-6 to TRBJ1-1; D remains ambiguous. Deletions cut 0 bases from V and 0 bases from J, with 12 bases between. Germline assignment: CDR1 SGHDT and CDR2 YYEEEE. The CDR3 has 16 amino acids. Here the CDR3 DNA reads TGTGCCAGCAGCTTGGGATCCGGGGTATTGAACACTGAAGCTTTCTTT. Amino acid sequence: CASSLGSGVLNTEAFF.

The table lists this clonotype with many counts. The chain is built from TRBV9 and TRBJ1-1; a possible D gene is TRBD1 (5 bases). The CDR3 has 13 residues. The V gene lost 2 bases and the J gene lost 5 bases, with 10 bases spanning the gap. The germline V gene encodes CDR1 SGDLS and CDR2 YYNGEE. The CDR3 DNA follows: TGTGCCAGCAGCGTCCGGGAGGGGACTGAAGCTTTCTTT. This sequence encodes CASSVREGTEAFF.